Presented here are 26 T cell receptor beta chains from one specimen sequenced in a study of blood T cell repertoires in COVID-19. Using immunoSEQ multiplex PCR, the repertoire was profiled, and TCRdb retains in-frame clones only, with some absent. Found here are some 170,000 clones, about 88% of them singletons; the top ten hold 18%. The sequencing sample was made of peripheral blood. Receptors were obtained from a man aged 55 to 70 with active or convalescent COVID-19.

The chain has TRBV2 and TRBJ2-7; no definite D call. Germline V gene data show CDR1 as SNHLY and CDR2 as FYNNEI. This CDR3 is built from 12 residues. Trimming shortened V by 4 bases and J by 1 base, and 5 bases separated the two germline ends. This chain's CDR3 is CASSVGSYEQYF. The CDR3 coding sequence is TGTGCCAGCAGTGTCGGGTCCTACGAGCAGTACTTC. The full variable domain, with the rest looked up from reference TRBV2 and TRBJ2-7, is EPEVTQTPSHQVTQMGQEVILRCVPISNHLYFYWYRQILGQKVEFLVSFYNNEISEKSEIFDDQFSVERPDGSNFTLKIRSTKLEDSAMYFCASSVGSYEQYFGPGTRLTVT.

The chain has TRBV12-3 or TRBV12-4 and TRBJ2-3; D ambiguous. The CDR3 sequence is 13 residues long. Trimming removed 6 bases from V and 1 base from J, with 8 bases in between. The CDR3 protein is CASRSQGTDTQYF. The CDR3 DNA reads as TGTGCCAGCAGATCGCAGGGCACAGATACGCAGTATTTT.

This chain connects TRBV3-1 (or the pseudogene TRBV3-2) to TRBJ2-2; a weak D match, TRBD2 (5 bases). CDR3 size: 16 residues. CDR1 is LGHDT, CDR2 YNNKEL, per germline (reference sequence). Trimming shortened V by 1 base and J by 2 bases, and 11 bases separated the two germline ends. The DNA for the CDR3 is TGTGCCAGCAGCCAAGGTGCGACGGGAAACACCGGGGAGCTGTTTTTT. Protein: CASSQGATGNTGELFF.

The table lists this clone with a few counts. The chain recombines TRBV4-1 with TRBJ1-5, with 7 bases that match TRBD1. Looked up from germline, CDR1 is MGHRA and CDR2 is YSYEKL. J gave up 6 bases and V 1 base, and 9 bases lay outside the gene matches. This CDR3 contains 16 residues. In nucleotides, the CDR3 is TGCGCCAGCAGCCAAGGTACCGACAGGGCCGGTCAGCCCCAGCATTTT. The encoded protein is CASSQGTDRAGQPQHF.

This clone appeared a single time. The chain combines TRBV27 with TRBJ1-5; D might be TRBD1 (6 bases). CDR1 is MNHEY, CDR2 SMNVEV, per germline (reference sequence). The CDR3 has 16 residues. V lost 2 bases and J lost 3, with 14 bases in between. The CDR3 nucleotides read TGTGCCAGCAGTTTAACAGGGCAAGCTTACAATCAGCCCCAGCATTTT. It yields the protein CASSLTGQAYNQPQHF.

The chain joins TRBV6-4 to TRBJ2-1; tentatively, D is TRBD1 (5 bases). Trimming pared 7 bases from V and 10 bases from J, leaving 17 bases between. This CDR3 is built from 13 residues. Germline assignment: CDR1 MRHNA and CDR2 SNTAGT. CDR3: CASTAEGVGEQFF. DNA for the CDR3: TGTGCCAGCACTGCGGAAGGGGTTGGGGAGCAGTTCTTC.

This chain uses TRBV5-1 with TRBJ2-2; TRBD2 agrees at 12 bases. This CDR3 is built from 17 residues. J lost 5 bases, V lost 5 bases, and 10 bases had no gene match. Germline CDR1 reads SGHRS; CDR2 reads YFSETQ. The CDR3 spells CASSPGLAGRVTGELFF. The CDR3 DNA follows: TGCGCCAGCAGTCCTGGACTAGCGGGACGGGTTACCGGGGAGCTGTTTTTT.

J is TRBJ1-2 and V is TRBV20-1; D remains ambiguous. Germline CDR1 DFQATT, CDR2 SNEGSKA (reference sequence). The CDR3 totals 12 residues. Trimming left V 3 bases short and J 0 bases short, with 5 bases between. Here the CDR3 DNA reads TGCAGTGCTAGTGTAGCTAACTATGGCTACACCTTC. Residues: CSASVANYGYTF.

The V call is TRBV19, the J call TRBJ1-5, with D possibly TRBD1 on 6 matching bases. From germline, CDR1 is LNHDA and CDR2 SQIVND (reference sequence). V was trimmed by 7 bases and J by 6 bases, leaving 16 bases between them. The CDR3 runs to 14 residues. The CDR3 spells CASNLGGGSQPQHF. The CDR3 DNA reads TGTGCCAGTAATCTCGGGGGGGGCAGTCAGCCCCAGCATTTT.

The chain employs TRBV12-5 and TRBJ2-1; a possible D gene is TRBD2 (6 bases). The germline V and J ends were trimmed by 2 bases and 5 bases, with 19 bases remaining between them. The CDR3 spans 17 residues. Germline CDR1 is LGHNT and CDR2 is FRNRAP. The CDR3 sequence is CASGLSRLVSGHNEQFF. Here the CDR3 DNA reads TGTGCTAGTGGTTTGTCCCGACTAGTTTCGGGGCACAATGAGCAGTTCTTC.

This chain links TRBV19 with TRBJ1-5; 8 positions agree with TRBD1. The CDR3 spans 19 residues. Germline-derived CDR1 and CDR2 are LNHDA and SQIVND (reference sequence). V shed 0 bases and J 1 base; nucleotides not matched to a gene: 11. The CDR3 is CASSIDLGRGRSSNQPQHF. CDR3 DNA sequence: TGTGCCAGTAGTATAGATCTTGGCAGGGGGCGCTCGAGCAATCAGCCCCAGCATTTT.

This chain joins TRBV29-1 and TRBJ1-1; no reliable D call. Germline CDR1 is SQVTM and CDR2 is ANQGSEA. Trimming took off 4 bases at V and 4 bases at J, with 10 bases between the two ends. The CDR3 runs to 12 residues. The DNA of the CDR3 is TGCAGCGTTGCACGGGAGCCCACTGAAGCTTTCTTT. This encodes CSVAREPTEAFF.

The CDR3 spells CASSLVTGQGTDTQYF. In DNA, the CDR3 is TGTGCCAGCAGCTTGGTTACAGGACAGGGGACAGATACGCAGTATTTT. The chain employs TRBV5-6 and TRBJ2-3; 9 nucleotides agree with TRBD1. The length of the CDR3 is 16 residues. CDR1 is SGHDT and CDR2 is YYEEEE in the germline V gene. Trimming cost V 0 bases and J 3 bases; bases outside gene matches: 5.

The rearrangement joins TRBV15 to TRBJ1-1; D call uncertain. V shed 0 bases and J shed 2 bases, with 7 bases lying between them. Germline CDR1 LNHNV, CDR2 YYDKDF (reference sequence). The CDR3 is 14 amino acids. CDR3 bases: TGTGCCACCAGCAGAGACCTAGTAAACACTGAAGCTTTCTTT. Its translation: CATSRDLVNTEAFF.

This sequence joins TRBV11-2 and TRBJ2-7; 11 bases are a match to TRBD1. The length of the CDR3 is 15 residues. Germline V gives CDR1 SGHAT, CDR2 FQNNGV. J gave up 2 bases and V 7 bases, and 7 bases lay outside the gene matches. The CDR3 loop is CASIQTGQGAYEQYF. CDR3 nucleotides: TGTGCCAGCATCCAAACGGGACAGGGGGCCTACGAGCAGTACTTC.

The chain is built from TRBV6-2 or TRBV6-3 and TRBJ1-2; no clear D gene. This CDR3 comprises 15 residues. Trimming removed 5 bases from V and 1 base from J, with 14 bases in between. Germline V gene sequence: CDR1 MNHEY, CDR2 SVGEGT. The CDR3 sequence is CASSLDGNFNYGYTF. The CDR3 DNA is TGTGCCAGCAGTCTCGACGGGAACTTTAACTATGGCTACACCTTC.

This clone was seen just once. The chain is built from TRBV7-2 and TRBJ2-2, with a weak D call TRBD1 (5 bases). Germline V lookup: CDR1 SGHTA, CDR2 FQGNSA. V was clipped by 1 base and J by 3 bases, with 6 bases between them. This CDR3 contains 14 residues. CDR3 DNA: TGTGCCAGCAGCTTAGGACAGCACACCGGGGAGCTGTTTTTT. This sequence encodes CASSLGQHTGELFF.

This chain joins TRBV4-1 and TRBJ2-4; 11 bases match TRBD1. The CDR3 consists of 16 residues. Germline V gene sequence: CDR1 MGHRA, CDR2 YSYEKL. V was clipped by 1 base and J by 9 bases; unmatched bases: 8. This CDR3 reads CASSQAPGTGGSIQYF. The CDR3 DNA reads as TGCGCCAGCAGCCAAGCTCCCGGGACAGGGGGGAGCATTCAGTACTTC.

This clone appeared a few times. The rearrangement joins TRBV5-1 to TRBJ1-1; D might be TRBD1 (6 bases). The CDR3 consists of 13 residues. V was cut by 2 bases and J by 7 bases, with 12 bases left in between. Germline-derived CDR1 and CDR2 are SGHRS and YFSETQ. Here the CDR3 DNA reads TGCGCCAGCAGCTTCATGGGGGCCGATGAAGCTTTCTTT. As protein: CASSFMGADEAFF. The full variable domain, its missing parts supplied by reference TRBV5-1 and TRBJ1-1, is KAGVTQTPRYLIKTRGQQVTLSCSPISGHRSVSWYQQTPGQGLQFLFEYFSETQRNKGNFPGRFSGRQFSNSRSEMNVSTLELGDSALYLCASSFMGADEAFFGQGTRLTVV.

This clone was counted once. In DNA, the CDR3 is TGTGCCAGCAGCAAAGTGGACAGGGGGAGAACTGGTAATGAAAAACTGTTTTTT. This sequence encodes CASSKVDRGRTGNEKLFF. This sequence joins TRBV21-1 and TRBJ1-4; the listed D gene, TRBD1, was not tested against the DNA. TRBV21-1 is noted as a pseudogene. The CDR3 is 18 residues long.

The chain has TRBV5-5 and TRBJ1-2, with TRBD1 identical over 9 bases. V lost 0 bases and J lost 7; bases outside the gene matches: 7. The CDR3 runs to 15 residues. Germline V gene data show CDR1 as SGHKS and CDR2 as YYEKEE (reference sequence). The CDR3 sequence: CASSLVGQGIGGYTF. CDR3 nucleotide sequence: TGTGCCAGCAGCTTGGTGGGACAGGGTATTGGTGGCTACACCTTC. Full variable domain (remainder filled in from reference TRBV5-5 and TRBJ1-2): DAGVTQSPTHLIKTRGQQVTLRCSPISGHKSVSWYQQVLGQGPQFIFQYYEKEERGRGNFPDRFSARQFPNYSSELNVNALLLGDSALYLCASSLVGQGIGGYTFGSGTRLTVV.

The chain carries TRBV5-6 and TRBJ2-1; 10 positions match TRBD2. Germline V gene sequence: CDR1 SGHDT, CDR2 YYEEEE. The CDR3 spans 13 residues. V was pared by 4 bases and J by 13 bases, with 8 bases of the junction left unmatched. Here the CDR3 DNA reads TGTGCCAGCAGCCCTGGACTAGCGGTTTATCAGTTCTTC. It encodes CASSPGLAVYQFF.

This rearrangement joins TRBV5-1 to TRBJ1-2; TRBD1 aligns across 7 bases. There are 14 residues in the CDR3. V trimming: 4 bases; J trimming: 1 base; junction bases outside the gene matches: 4. CDR1 and CDR2 (germline): SGHRS, YFSETQ. CDR3 in DNA: TGCGCCAGCAGCCCCGGGACAGTTAACTATGGCTACACCTTC. Translation gives CASSPGTVNYGYTF.

The V call is TRBV19, the J call TRBJ1-6, with 10 nucleotides matching TRBD1. Trimming took 5 bases from V and 9 from J; bases not matched to a gene: 7. Looked up from germline, CDR1 is LNHDA and CDR2 is SQIVND (reference sequence). The CDR3 runs to 15 residues. The CDR3 DNA reads as TGTGCCAGTAGTGTTGACAGGGGGCTTGGTTCACCCCTCCACTTT. Translation gives CASSVDRGLGSPLHF.

This clone was detected once. V usage is TRBV6-5 and J usage is TRBJ1-5; weak D call: TRBD1 (5 bases). V was clipped by 6 bases and J by 3 bases, with 12 bases between them. Germline lookup yields CDR1 MNHEY and CDR2 SVGAGI. The CDR3 length is 14 residues. CDR3 amino acids: CASSRDSSNQPQHF. In nucleotides, the CDR3 is TGTGCCAGCAGCAGAGACAGTTCCAATCAGCCCCAGCATTTT.

J is TRBJ1-6 and V is TRBV19; weak D call: TRBD1 (5 bases). The CDR3 totals 14 residues. Germline assignment: CDR1 LNHDA and CDR2 SQIVND (reference sequence). Trimming shortened V by 7 bases and J by 10 bases, and 17 bases separated the two germline ends. CDR3 in DNA: TGTGCCAGTACTGGGGACTCAGGGTTATCACCCCTCCACTTT. Residues: CASTGDSGLSPLHF.